One and the same sample provided the 29 T cell receptor beta chains below, sequenced in a study of control samples from healthy donors and cancer patients. Some clones are missing from TCRdb's copy, which holds only in-frame ones; the method was immunoSEQ multiplex PCR. The sample carries 150,000 or so clones, 80% to 95% recorded once. The sequencing sample was made of blood. Source of these receptors: a man in his late teens or twenties in good health.

V and J are TRBV30 and TRBJ2-2, with D possibly TRBD1 on 7 matching bases. Germline V lookup: CDR1 GTSNPN, CDR2 SVGIG (reference sequence). This CDR3 is 14 amino acids long. V lost 0 bases and J lost 5, with 10 bases in between. CDR3: CAWSVPGGTGELFF. In DNA, the CDR3 is TGTGCCTGGAGTGTGCCAGGGGGGACCGGGGAGCTGTTTTTT.

The chain combines TRBV27 with TRBJ2-2; tentatively, D is TRBD2 (5 bases). This CDR3 spans 12 amino acids. The germline V gene has CDR1 MNHEY and CDR2 SMNVEV (reference sequence). With 6 bases removed from V and 6 bases from J, the gap between germline ends came to 8 bases. The DNA for the CDR3 is TGTGCCAGCAGCCGGAGGTCCGGGGAGCTGTTTTTT. This codes for CASSRRSGELFF.

V and J are TRBV5-4 and TRBJ2-2; the match to TRBD2 covers 13 bases. The CDR3 covers 16 residues. V lost 4 bases and J lost 6; bases outside the gene matches: 6. CDR1 is SGHNT and CDR2 is YYREEE in the germline V gene (reference sequence). CDR3 in amino acids: CASSEGTSGVSGELFF. CDR3 nucleotide sequence: TGTGCCAGCAGCGAGGGGACTAGCGGGGTGTCCGGGGAGCTGTTTTTT.

This clone is a singleton in its sample. V usage is TRBV4-3 and J usage is TRBJ2-7, with D maybe TRBD1 (5 bases). Trimming took off 0 bases at V and 6 bases at J, with 15 bases between the two ends. The CDR3 is made up of 15 amino acids. Germline V gene sequence: CDR1 LGHNA, CDR2 YSLEER. The CDR3 reads CASSQDGAGMGEQYF. The CDR3 DNA sequence: TGCGCCAGCAGCCAAGATGGTGCAGGGATGGGCGAGCAGTACTTC.

This clone was found once. The chain combines TRBV19 with TRBJ1-1, with 8 bases identical to TRBD1. The CDR3 spans 14 residues. Trimming took 1 base from V and 4 from J; bases not matched to a gene: 2. Germline V gives CDR1 LNHDA, CDR2 SQIVND (reference sequence). The CDR3 spells CASSIGTGITEAFF. The DNA for the CDR3 is TGTGCCAGTAGTATAGGGACAGGGATCACTGAAGCTTTCTTT.

The chain recombines TRBV25-1 with TRBJ2-3, with D perhaps TRBD1 (6 bases). Between the trimmed V and J ends, which lost 6 bases and 8 bases, there was a span of 9 bases. The CDR3 consists of 11 residues. The germline V gene encodes CDR1 MGHDK and CDR2 SYGVNS. The DNA of the CDR3 is TGTGCCAGCAGAAGGGGGAGTACGCAGTATTTT. Amino acid sequence: CASRRGSTQYF.

The V gene is TRBV24-1, the J gene TRBJ1-1, with TRBD1 matching 9 bases. The CDR3 runs to 14 residues. Per germline, CDR1 KGHDR and CDR2 SFDVKD. V gave up 5 bases and J gave up 5 bases; unmatched junction bases: 5. In DNA, the CDR3 is TGTGCCACCAGTGTAGCAGGACAGGGGACTGAAGCTTTCTTT. The encoded protein is CATSVAGQGTEAFF.

The chain joins TRBV24-1 to TRBJ2-2, with TRBD2 as a possible D gene (6 bases). V shed 9 bases and J shed 4 bases, with 11 bases lying between them. The germline V gene has CDR1 KGHDR and CDR2 SFDVKD. The CDR3 length is 13 residues. This CDR3 is CATGTRGTGELFF. CDR3 DNA sequence: TGTGCCACCGGGACTCGGGGCACCGGGGAGCTGTTTTTT.

This chain links TRBV19 with TRBJ1-2, with a weak D call TRBD1 (5 bases). Looked up from germline, CDR1 is LNHDA and CDR2 is SQIVND (reference sequence). V lost 1 base and J lost 4, with 10 bases in between. The CDR3 spans 14 residues. The CDR3 bases are TGTGCCAGTAGTATAGTGGGGCCCATCTATGGCTACACCTTC. It codes for CASSIVGPIYGYTF. The entire variable domain, with the rest obtained from reference TRBV19 and TRBJ1-2, is as follows: DGGITQSPKYLFRKEGQNVTLSCEQNLNHDAMYWYRQDPGQGLRLIYYSQIVNDFQKGDIAEGYSVSREKKESFPLTVTSAQKNPTAFYLCASSIVGPIYGYTFGSGTRLTVV.

The rearrangement links TRBV7-9 to TRBJ1-1; no clear D. The CDR3 sequence is 12 residues long. Between the trimmed V and J ends, which lost 4 bases and 6 bases, there was a span of 9 bases. Germline CDR1 reads SEHNR; CDR2 reads FQNEAQ (reference sequence). This CDR3 reads CASSSRVPEAFF. The CDR3 nucleotides are TGTGCCAGCAGCTCGAGGGTCCCTGAAGCTTTCTTT.

The J gene is TRBJ1-2, the V gene TRBV14; TRBD1 aligns across 8 bases. Germline V gene lookup returns CDR1 SGHDN and CDR2 FVKESK. This CDR3 comprises 13 residues. Trimming removed 5 bases from V and 7 bases from J; junction bases left unmatched: 6. The CDR3 nucleotides read TGTGCCAGCAGCAGAGGACAGGGAGGTGGCTACACCTTC. Protein sequence: CASSRGQGGGYTF.

The V gene is TRBV19, the J gene TRBJ2-7, with D unclear. Germline V gene lookup returns CDR1 LNHDA and CDR2 SQIVND (reference sequence). Trimming cost V 5 bases and J 1 base, with 9 bases left between them. The CDR3 is made up of 13 amino acids. CDR3 amino acids: CASSDAISYEQYF. As DNA, the CDR3 is TGTGCCAGTAGTGATGCGATTTCCTACGAGCAGTACTTC. Looking up the rest from reference TRBV19 and TRBJ2-7 gives the full variable domain: DGGITQSPKYLFRKEGQNVTLSCEQNLNHDAMYWYRQDPGQGLRLIYYSQIVNDFQKGDIAEGYSVSREKKESFPLTVTSAQKNPTAFYLCASSDAISYEQYFGPGTRLTVT.

The CDR3: CASSIPGLTQPQHF. For the CDR3, the DNA is TGTGCCAGTAGTATCCCAGGGTTGACACAGCCCCAGCATTTT. The gene calls are TRBV19 and TRBJ1-5, with TRBD1 as a possible D gene (5 bases). Trimming removed 3 bases at V and 7 bases at J, with 13 bases between. Germline-derived CDR1 and CDR2 are LNHDA and SQIVND (reference sequence). The CDR3 runs 14 residues.

This clone was seen just once. The chain carries TRBV19 and TRBJ1-4; possibly TRBD1 for D (6 bases). V was trimmed by 10 bases and J by 12 bases, leaving 12 bases between them. This CDR3 spans 10 amino acids. Germline assignment: CDR1 LNHDA and CDR2 SQIVND (reference sequence). CDR3 region: CATGGRELFF. CDR3 bases: TGTGCCACGGGGGGCCGGGAACTGTTTTTT.

This clone was observed a few times. The CDR3 region is CASSVSGYGYTF. CDR3 in DNA: TGTGCCAGCAGCGTCAGTGGCTATGGCTACACCTTC. V usage is TRBV6-2 or TRBV6-3 and J usage is TRBJ1-2; no firm D call. Trimming took off 6 bases at V and 4 bases at J, with 9 bases between the two ends. Germline V CDR1 and CDR2: MNHEY, SVGEGT. The CDR3 sequence is 12 residues long.

The J gene is TRBJ1-2, the V gene TRBV6-5; 11 nucleotides align to TRBD1. Germline assignment: CDR1 MNHEY and CDR2 SVGAGI. The CDR3 loop spans 13 amino acids. Unmatched junction bases numbered 9, after V lost 10 bases and J lost 8 bases. The DNA for the CDR3 is TGTGCCATCAATAAGGACAGGGGGCAAGGCTACACCTTC. This gives the protein CAINKDRGQGYTF.

V is TRBV6-4 and J is TRBJ2-7; 7 bases fit TRBD1. Germline V gives CDR1 MRHNA, CDR2 SNTAGT. The CDR3 extends over 14 amino acids. V was clipped by 5 bases and J by 4 bases; unmatched bases: 8. CDR3 sequence reads: CASSPGTAGYEQYF. The CDR3, as DNA: TGTGCCAGCAGTCCCGGGACAGCCGGTTACGAGCAGTACTTC.

V usage is TRBV27 and J usage is TRBJ1-5; the D gene is possibly TRBD1 (5 bases). Germline CDR1 MNHEY, CDR2 SMNVEV (reference sequence). The CDR3 is 13 amino acids. Trimming cost V 5 bases and J 4 bases, with 9 bases left between them. The CDR3 DNA reads TGTGCCAGCAGTCCAACAGGTAATCAGCCCCAGCATTTT. Protein sequence: CASSPTGNQPQHF.

The chain has TRBV28 and TRBJ1-1; no definite D call. The ends were cut back, 10 bases at V and 8 bases at J, with 26 bases in the middle. CDR3 length: 15 amino acids. Germline V lookup: CDR1 MDHEN, CDR2 SYDVKM. Written as DNA, the CDR3 is TGTGCCATCGTCCCCCCGATAGAGGGTATGATCGAAGCTTTCTTT. Translation: CAIVPPIEGMIEAFF.

This chain joins TRBV15 and TRBJ2-3; TRBD2 matches 14 bases. The CDR3 has 17 amino acids. V shed 0 bases and J 6 bases; nucleotides not matched to a gene: 5. The germline V gene encodes CDR1 LNHNV and CDR2 YYDKDF (reference sequence). CDR3 nucleotide sequence: TGTGCCACCAGCAGAGATCGGAGACTAGCGGGGGGGGATACGCAGTATTTT. Translating gives CATSRDRRLAGGDTQYF.

The chain recombines TRBV28 with TRBJ2-7; no firm D call. V lost 2 bases and J 4 bases, leaving 6 bases between the germline ends. CDR3 length: 12 amino acids. Germline lookup yields CDR1 MDHEN and CDR2 SYDVKM. The CDR3 loop is CASSLPLYEQYF. The CDR3 coding sequence is TGTGCCAGCAGTTTACCCCTTTACGAGCAGTACTTC.

The CDR3 loop reads CASSSGTGTYEQYF. CDR3 DNA sequence: TGTGCCAGCAGCTCCGGGACAGGGACCTACGAGCAGTACTTC. The chain recombines TRBV11-2 with TRBJ2-7; 9 bases fit TRBD1. The CDR3 runs 14 residues. Germline V gene data show CDR1 as SGHAT and CDR2 as FQNNGV. J lost 2 bases, V lost 4 bases, and 3 bases had no gene match.

The V gene is TRBV3-1 (or the pseudogene TRBV3-2), the J gene TRBJ2-1, with TRBD2 matching 9 bases. Germline lookup yields CDR1 LGHDT and CDR2 YNNKEL (reference sequence). The CDR3 loop spans 19 amino acids. With V trimmed by 4 bases and J by 8 bases, 21 bases remained unmatched. Here the CDR3 reads CASSLGGYELRREGYEQFF. DNA of the CDR3: TGTGCCAGCAGCCTCGGCGGTTATGAGTTAAGGCGGGAGGGCTATGAGCAGTTCTTC.

V and J are TRBV4-2 and TRBJ1-1; no reliable D call. Looked up from germline, CDR1 is LGHNA and CDR2 is YNFKEQ. V was shortened by 1 base and J by 1 base, with 7 bases between the two germline ends. This CDR3 spans 14 amino acids. This CDR3 reads CASSQVRANTEAFF. The CDR3 region has the DNA TGTGCCAGCAGCCAAGTTCGGGCGAACACTGAAGCTTTCTTT.

This clone was detected once. The chain is built from TRBV6-6 and TRBJ1-4; 7 nucleotides match TRBD1. The CDR3 contains 15 residues. The germline gives CDR1 MNHNY, CDR2 SVGAGI (reference sequence). Unmatched junction bases numbered 8, after V lost 6 bases and J lost 4 bases. CDR3 coding DNA: TGTGCCAGCAGGTTGAGACGGGACAGTAATGAAAAACTGTTTTTT. It is translated as CASRLRRDSNEKLFF.

The J gene is TRBJ1-1, the V gene TRBV2, with D unclear. CDR3 size: 14 residues. CDR1 SNHLY and CDR2 FYNNEI come from the germline V gene. Trimming stripped 3 bases from V and 0 bases from J, with 8 bases between. Here the CDR3 DNA reads TGTGCCAGCAGTGACTGGCGGATGAACACTGAAGCTTTCTTT. Translated, it gives CASSDWRMNTEAFF.

The chain links TRBV19 to TRBJ2-1; D remains ambiguous. CDR3 size: 13 residues. CDR1 and CDR2 from the germline V gene are LNHDA and SQIVND (reference sequence). V was cut by 3 bases and J by 9 bases, with 12 bases left in between. CDR3 in DNA: TGTGCCAGTAGTATGTATCAAAACCTTGAGCAGTTCTTC. Its translation is CASSMYQNLEQFF.

The chain combines TRBV16 with TRBJ1-1; D might be TRBD1 (6 bases). The CDR3 loop spans 15 amino acids. V lost 1 base to trimming and J lost 4 bases, with 13 bases between them. The germline V gene encodes CDR1 KGHSY and CDR2 FQNENV. The CDR3 DNA reads as TGTGCCAGCAGCCAATTGTCGTTCAGGGGCACTGAAGCTTTCTTT. Translated: CASSQLSFRGTEAFF.

DNA of the CDR3: TGTGCCAGTAAACGGGTAGGGTTCGAAGAAAAACTGTTTTTT. It codes for CASKRVGFEEKLFF. The chain recombines TRBV19 with TRBJ1-4; D is uncertain. The CDR3 extends over 14 amino acids. V dropped 7 bases and J dropped 8 bases, with 17 bases sitting between them. Germline-derived CDR1 and CDR2 are LNHDA and SQIVND (reference sequence).